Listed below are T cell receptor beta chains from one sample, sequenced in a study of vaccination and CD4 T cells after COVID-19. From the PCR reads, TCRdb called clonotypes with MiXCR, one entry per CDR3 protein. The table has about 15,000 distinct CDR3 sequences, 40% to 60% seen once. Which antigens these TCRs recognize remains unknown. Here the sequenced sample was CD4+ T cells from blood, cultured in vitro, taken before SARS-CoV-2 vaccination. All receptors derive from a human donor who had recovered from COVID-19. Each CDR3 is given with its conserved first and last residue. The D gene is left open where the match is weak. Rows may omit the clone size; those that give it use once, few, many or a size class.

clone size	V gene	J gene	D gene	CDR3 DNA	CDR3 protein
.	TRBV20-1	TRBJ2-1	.	TGCAGTGCTCCCGGACTATCTCCGCCCTACAATGAGCAGTTCTTC	CSAPGLSPPYNEQFF
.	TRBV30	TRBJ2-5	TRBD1	TGTGCCTGGAGCAGGACAGGGGTAGCGGAGACCCAGTACTTC	CAWSRTGVAETQYF
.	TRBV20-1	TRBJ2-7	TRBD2	TGCAGTGCTGCCAAAGCGGGAGGTCACTACGAGCAGTACTTC	CSAAKAGGHYEQYF
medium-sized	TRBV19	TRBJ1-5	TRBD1	TGTGCCAGTACCAATACTCGGACAGGGAGTATTCAGCCCCAGCATTTT	CASTNTRTGSIQPQHF
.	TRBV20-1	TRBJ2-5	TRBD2	TGCAGTGCTAGAGATTTTGCGGGGGGACAAGAGACCCAGTACTTC	CSARDFAGGQETQYF
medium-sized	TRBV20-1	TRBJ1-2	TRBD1	TGCAGTGGGGACAGGACTAACTATGGCTACACCTTC	CSGDRTNYGYTF
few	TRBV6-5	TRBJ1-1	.	TGTGCCAGCAGTTACTTCGATGAAGCTTTCTTT	CASSYFDEAFF
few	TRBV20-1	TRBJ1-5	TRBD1	TGCAGTGCTGGGGGACAGGGAAGTCAGCCCCAGCATTTT	CSAGGQGSQPQHF
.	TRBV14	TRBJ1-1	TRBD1	TGTGCCAGCAGCCAAGATGTGGGACAGGCGTACGCTGAAGCTTTCTTT	CASSQDVGQAYAEAFF
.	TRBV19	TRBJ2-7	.	TGTGCCAGTAGTGACTATACGTACGAGCAGTACTTC	CASSDYTYEQYF
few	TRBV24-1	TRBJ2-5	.	TGTGCCACCAGTGATTCCGCTAGCAACCAAGAGACCCAGTACTTC	CATSDSASNQETQYF
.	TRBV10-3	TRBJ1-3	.	TGTGCCATCAGTGCCCGGGGACCCCTCTCTGGAAACACCATATATTTT	CAISARGPLSGNTIYF
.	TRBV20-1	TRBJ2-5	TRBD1	TGCAGTGCTAGAGATTTGACAGGGGAAGAGACCCAGTACTTC	CSARDLTGEETQYF
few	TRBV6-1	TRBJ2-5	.	TGTGCCAGCAACCTAAGGACAACAAGAGATACCCAGTACTTC	CASNLRTTRDTQYF
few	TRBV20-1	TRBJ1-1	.	TGCAGTGCTGCTCCATCAGGGATCACTGAAGCTTTCTTT	CSAAPSGITEAFF
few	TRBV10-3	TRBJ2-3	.	TGTGCCACAAATAGTGCAGATACGCAGTATTTT	CATNSADTQYF
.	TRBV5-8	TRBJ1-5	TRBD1	TGTGCCAGCAGCTCGGACAGGGGTTTTGGGCAGCCCCAGCATTTT	CASSSDRGFGQPQHF
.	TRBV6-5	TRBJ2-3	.	TGTGCCAGCAGTTTTGACCCCACAGATACGCAGTATTTT	CASSFDPTDTQYF
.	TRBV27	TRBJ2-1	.	TGTGCCAGCAGTCAAGGTTGGGCCCGGAGCAATGAGCAGTTCTTC	CASSQGWARSNEQFF
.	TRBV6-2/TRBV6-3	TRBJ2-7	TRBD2	TGTGCCAGCATAGGTAGCGGGACTCCTCACGAGCAGTACTTC	CASIGSGTPHEQYF
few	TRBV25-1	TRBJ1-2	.	TGTGCCAGCAGTGGGGGACTGGGACGCCTTGACTATGGCTACACCTTC	CASSGGLGRLDYGYTF
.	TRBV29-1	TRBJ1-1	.	TGCAGCGTCCGTAGGGAGGTACGAGGCGGAGCTTTCTTT	CSVRREVRGGAFF
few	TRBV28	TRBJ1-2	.	TGTGCCAGCAGTTTATACGGGACCCATGGCTACACCTTC	CASSLYGTHGYTF
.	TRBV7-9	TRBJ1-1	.	TGTGCCAGCAGCTTCGGGGGGGGACTTTGGAACACTGAAGCTTTCTTT	CASSFGGGLWNTEAFF
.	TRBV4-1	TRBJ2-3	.	TGCGCCAGCAGCCCGGGACCCCTTTCAGGCACAGATACGCAGTATTTT	CASSPGPLSGTDTQYF
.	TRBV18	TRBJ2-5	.	TGTGCCAGCTCACCACCGGGCGGGAATCCCGTAGAGACCCAGTACTTC	CASSPPGGNPVETQYF
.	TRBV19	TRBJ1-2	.	TGTGCCACCAATTCCCGTCCGGGGGCCTATGGCTACACCTTC	CATNSRPGAYGYTF
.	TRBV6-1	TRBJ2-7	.	TGTGCCAGCAGCGACAGGATGTACGAGCAGTACTTC	CASSDRMYEQYF
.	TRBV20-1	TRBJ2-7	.	TGCAGTGCTAGAGTGCGCGGCTCCTACGAGCAGTACTTC	CSARVRGSYEQYF
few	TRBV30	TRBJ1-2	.	TGTGCCTGGAGTGTTGTGGGCAGGGTTGGGGGCTACACCTTC	CAWSVVGRVGGYTF
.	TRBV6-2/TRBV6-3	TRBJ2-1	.	TGTGCCAGCAGTCTTCTAGCAGTAGGCAATGAGCAGTTCTTC	CASSLLAVGNEQFF
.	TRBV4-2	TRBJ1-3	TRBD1	TGTGCCAGCAGCCAAGAGCTGGCAGGCGACAGGGATGGAAACACCATATATTTT	CASSQELAGDRDGNTIYF
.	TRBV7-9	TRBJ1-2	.	TGTGCCAGCAGCTTAGGAGGGGGTAATGGCTACACCTTC	CASSLGGGNGYTF
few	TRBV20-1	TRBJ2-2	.	TGCAGTGCTCGGTGGAACACCGGGGAGCTGTTTTTT	CSARWNTGELFF
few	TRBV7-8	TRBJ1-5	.	TGTGCCAGCAGCTCACAGGGTGTTAGCAATCAGCCCCAGCATTTT	CASSSQGVSNQPQHF
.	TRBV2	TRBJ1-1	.	TGTGCCAGCAGTGTTGAACGAGTGAACACTGAAGCTTTCTTT	CASSVERVNTEAFF
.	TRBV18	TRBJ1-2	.	TGTGCCAGCTCACCAAACAGGGACTATGGCTACACCTTC	CASSPNRDYGYTF
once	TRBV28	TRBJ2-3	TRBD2	TGTGCCAGCAGTTTCGGGACTAGCGACACAGATACGCAGTATTTT	CASSFGTSDTDTQYF
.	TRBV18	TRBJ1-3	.	TGTGCCAGCTCACCACGGGTAGGAAACTCTGGAAACACCATATATTTT	CASSPRVGNSGNTIYF
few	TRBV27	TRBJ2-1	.	TGTGCCAGCGCGGGTCCCAGCCCCTCCTACAATGAGCAGTTCTTC	CASAGPSPSYNEQFF
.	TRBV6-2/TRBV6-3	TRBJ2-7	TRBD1	TGTGCCAGCCGCAGGGGGCCCTACGAGCAGTACTTC	CASRRGPYEQYF
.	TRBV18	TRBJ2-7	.	TGTGCCAGCTCACCACGGACCCTTACCTACGAGCAGTACTTC	CASSPRTLTYEQYF
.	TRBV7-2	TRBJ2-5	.	TGTGCCAGCAGCTTAGGGGGAGACAGCCGAGAGACCCAGTACTTC	CASSLGGDSRETQYF
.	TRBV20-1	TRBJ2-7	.	TGCAGTGCTACACGAGGGCTAGGTCTAGGAGAGCAGTACTTC	CSATRGLGLGEQYF
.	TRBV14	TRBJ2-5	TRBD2	TGTGCCAGCAGCAAAGGACTAGCGGGCTTGATACAAGAGACCCAGTACTTC	CASSKGLAGLIQETQYF
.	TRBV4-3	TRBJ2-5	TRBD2	TGCGCCAGCAGCCAAGGAATCGGGGGGTGGGAGACCCAGTACTTC	CASSQGIGGWETQYF
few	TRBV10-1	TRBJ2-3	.	TGCGCCAGCAGTGCAGGACCGCGAGACATATTCACAGATACGCAGTATTTT	CASSAGPRDIFTDTQYF
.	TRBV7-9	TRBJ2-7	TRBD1	TGTGCCAGCAGCTTAGACGACAGGGTTAGGTACTTC	CASSLDDRVRYF
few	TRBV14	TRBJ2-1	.	TGTGCCAGCAGCCAAGATTCCCAGGACTGGACCATCAATGAGCAGTTCTTC	CASSQDSQDWTINEQFF
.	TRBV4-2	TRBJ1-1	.	TGTGCCAGCAGCGAAGGGGGGGTTGACACTGAAGCTTTCTTT	CASSEGGVDTEAFF
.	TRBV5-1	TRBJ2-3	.	TGCGCCAGCAGCTTGGCCGCGGGACGAACGGATACGCAGTATTTT	CASSLAAGRTDTQYF